This TCR beta chain was profiled in a study of blood T cell repertoires in COVID-19 (dated by TCRdb to the early 2020s). Looking at the study overall: Collaborator samples came from the United States, Italy and Spain and covered acute and convalescent phases of COVID-19. A freely available public database, intended as a resource for researchers studying the immune response to SARS-CoV-2, is where the repertoires were released. Where available, HLA class I and class II types were obtained from metadata supplied by the sample provider rather than from assay-based typing. Subjects who had been exposed to COVID-19, were actively infected with it, or had recovered from it provided the deeply sampled blood TCRbeta repertoires that made up the dataset. The material from the prospective study consisted of cDNA or gDNA derived from T cells, B-cell-depleted T cells, or PBMCs. Sample metadata almost always included a de-identified subject ID, COVID-19 status, age in years and sex. Samples came from the ongoing ImmuneRACE study (first 160 participants) plus 1,254 subjects from 6 global collaborators. Broader findings and caveats from the paper: The amount of clinical and demographic metadata varied by source and participant and was provided uncurated.

TCRbeta CDR3 regions were amplified from genomic DNA using the immunoSEQ Assay, a bias-controlled multiplex PCR. The source study handled its data this way. Within the assay, amplification of reference gene primers was used to estimate how many nucleated cells each sample contained. Sequence reads were collapsed and filtered to measure the absolute abundance of every unique TCRbeta CDR3 rearrangement. Productive Simpson clonality was computed per sample as the square root of Simpson's diversity index over productive rearrangements. This immuneACCESS table, as held by TCRdb, lists in-frame sequences with V and J called but not all clones. Of the missing ones, under half trace to an unresolved V gene in checked studies; the others have no known cause. The V and J calls and the clone size are those of that table, but D and trimming were determined from the DNA. For this sample the table gives 250,000 to 300,000 clones, of which 86% were detected only once. The ten largest make up less than 20% of the sample.

Including the terminal cysteine and phenylalanine, the CDR3 comprises 14 residues. The CDR3 DNA has 42 bases and is translated from base 1. V and J are trimmed by 10 bases and 0 bases, and the gene matches miss 4 bases of the junction. CDR1 and CDR2, per the germline V gene, are SNHLY and FYNNEI. As regards this clone: Its cognate antigen has yet to be identified. Base qualities are not recorded, but no much larger clone differs from it by a single base.

Enrolling through a virtual design, the prospective study's participants ranged in age from roughly 18 to 95 years and lived across around 25 United States geographic areas. Cohort assignment in the prospective study relied on participant-reported clinical history from a screening survey and a study questionnaire. For ImmuneRACE Cohort 3, a participant was defined as recovered based on two consecutive negative NP/OP PCR tests, clearance by a healthcare professional, or resolution of symptoms. Each participant in the prospective study had whole blood, serum and a nasopharyngeal or oropharyngeal swab collected by mobile phlebotomists. Over a roughly 2-month period, participants in the prospective study had the option of providing additional blood draws and questionnaires. Prospective study blood samples were shipped either frozen or at room temperature before DNA extraction.

The chain uses TRBV2 and TRBJ1-3; 9 middle bases align to TRBD1. The sample consisted of PBMCs or T cells enriched from blood (not recorded which). The sequence came from a man younger than 35 who had recovered from COVID-19. The CDR3 region has the sequence CATGTGNSGNTIYF. The bases read TGTGCCACCGGGACAGGGAACTCTGGAAACACCATATATTTT.